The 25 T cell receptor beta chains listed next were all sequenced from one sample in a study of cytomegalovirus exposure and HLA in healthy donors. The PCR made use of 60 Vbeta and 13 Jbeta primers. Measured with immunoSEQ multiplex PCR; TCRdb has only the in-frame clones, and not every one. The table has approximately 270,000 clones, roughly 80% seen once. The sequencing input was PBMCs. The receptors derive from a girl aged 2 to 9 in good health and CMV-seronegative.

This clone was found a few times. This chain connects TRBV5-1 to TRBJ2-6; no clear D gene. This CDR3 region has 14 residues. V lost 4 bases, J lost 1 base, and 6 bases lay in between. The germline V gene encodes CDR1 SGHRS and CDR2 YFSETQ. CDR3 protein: CASSVQSGANVLTF. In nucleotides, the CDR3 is TGCGCCAGCAGCGTCCAGTCTGGGGCCAACGTCCTGACTTTC.

The CDR3 DNA reads as TGTGCCAGCAGCCAAGGCTTGGGGGGTGACGAGCAGTACTTC. Encoded protein: CASSQGLGGDEQYF. This sequence joins TRBV4-2 and TRBJ2-5; TRBD2 might be the D (6 bases). The J call may be wrong; the DNA end is better matched by TRBJ2-7. The CDR3 length is 14 residues. CDR1 is LGHNA, CDR2 YNFKEQ, per germline.

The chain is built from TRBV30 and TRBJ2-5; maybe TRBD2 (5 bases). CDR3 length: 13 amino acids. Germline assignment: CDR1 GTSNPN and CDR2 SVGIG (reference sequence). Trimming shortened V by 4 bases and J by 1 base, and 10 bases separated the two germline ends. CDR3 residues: CAWTRTLQETQYF. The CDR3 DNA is TGTGCCTGGACCCGGACTCTCCAAGAGACCCAGTACTTC.

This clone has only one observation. The CDR3 spells CASEPGQGVRGNEKLFF. CDR3 nucleotide sequence: TGTGCCAGTGAACCGGGACAGGGCGTTCGCGGGAATGAAAAACTGTTTTTT. The chain couples TRBV19 to TRBJ1-4, with 9 bases that match TRBD1. V trimming: 8 bases; J trimming: 5 bases; junction bases outside the gene matches: 15. There are 17 residues in the CDR3. The germline CDR1 and CDR2 sequences are LNHDA and SQIVND (reference sequence). Together with reference TRBV19 and TRBJ1-4, the CDR3 gives the full variable domain: DGGITQSPKYLFRKEGQNVTLSCEQNLNHDAMYWYRQDPGQGLRLIYYSQIVNDFQKGDIAEGYSVSREKKESFPLTVTSAQKNPTAFYLCASEPGQGVRGNEKLFFGSGTQLSVL.

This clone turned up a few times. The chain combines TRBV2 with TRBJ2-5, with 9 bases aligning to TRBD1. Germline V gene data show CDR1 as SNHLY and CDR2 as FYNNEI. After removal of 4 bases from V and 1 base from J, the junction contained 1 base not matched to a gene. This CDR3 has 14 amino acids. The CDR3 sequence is CASSGQGVQETQYF. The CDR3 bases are TGTGCCAGCAGTGGACAGGGGGTCCAAGAGACCCAGTACTTC.

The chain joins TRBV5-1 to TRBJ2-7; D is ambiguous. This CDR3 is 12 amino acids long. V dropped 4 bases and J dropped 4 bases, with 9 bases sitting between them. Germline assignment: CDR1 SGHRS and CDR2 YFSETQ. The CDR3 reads CASSNERYEQYF. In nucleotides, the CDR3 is TGCGCCAGCAGCAACGAGAGGTACGAGCAGTACTTC.

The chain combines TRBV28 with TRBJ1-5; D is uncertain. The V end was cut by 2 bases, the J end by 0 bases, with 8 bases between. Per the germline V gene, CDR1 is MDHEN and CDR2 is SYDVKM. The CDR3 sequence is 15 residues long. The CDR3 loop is CASSLRGYSNQPQHF. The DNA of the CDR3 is TGTGCCAGCAGTTTAAGAGGTTATAGCAATCAGCCCCAGCATTTT.

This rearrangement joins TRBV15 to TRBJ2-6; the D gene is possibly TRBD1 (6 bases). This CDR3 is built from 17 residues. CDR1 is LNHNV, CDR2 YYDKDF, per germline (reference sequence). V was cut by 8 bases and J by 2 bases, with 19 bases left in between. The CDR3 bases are TGTGCCACCTCGCAAAGTTCTAGGGGGACTGGGGCCAACGTCCTGACTTTC. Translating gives CATSQSSRGTGANVLTF. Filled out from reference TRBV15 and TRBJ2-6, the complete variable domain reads DAMVIQNPRYQVTQFGKPVTLSCSQTLNHNVMYWYQQKSSQAPKLLFHYYDKDFNNEADTPDNFQSRRPNTSFCFLDIRSPGLGDTAMYLCATSQSSRGTGANVLTFGAGSRLTVL.

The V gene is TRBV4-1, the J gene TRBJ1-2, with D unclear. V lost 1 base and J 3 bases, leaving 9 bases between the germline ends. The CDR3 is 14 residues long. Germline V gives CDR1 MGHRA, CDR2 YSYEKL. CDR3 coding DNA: TGCGCCAGCAGCCAAGTCAGCGCTTACTATGGCTACACCTTC. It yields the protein CASSQVSAYYGYTF.

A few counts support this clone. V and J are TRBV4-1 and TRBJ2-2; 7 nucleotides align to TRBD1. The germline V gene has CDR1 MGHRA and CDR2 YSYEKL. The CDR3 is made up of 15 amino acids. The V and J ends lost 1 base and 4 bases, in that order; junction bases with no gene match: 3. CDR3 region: CASSQGTGRTGELFF. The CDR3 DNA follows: TGCGCCAGCAGCCAAGGGACAGGCCGCACCGGGGAGCTGTTTTTT.

The CDR3 nucleotides are TGTGCCAGCAGCTTCCGGGACAGGGGGTCCGGGGAGCTGTTTTTT. Translating gives CASSFRDRGSGELFF. V gene TRBV9 combines with J gene TRBJ2-2; 11 nucleotides align to TRBD1. CDR1 is SGDLS, CDR2 YYNGEE, per germline. This CDR3 has 15 residues. Germline trimming cut 4 bases from V and 6 bases from J; bases unmatched to any gene: 5.

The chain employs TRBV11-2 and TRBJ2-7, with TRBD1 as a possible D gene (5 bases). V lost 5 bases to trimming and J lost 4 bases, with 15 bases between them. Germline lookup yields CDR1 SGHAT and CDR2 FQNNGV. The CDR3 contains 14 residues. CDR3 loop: CASSVTQGLYEQYF. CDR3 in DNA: TGTGCCAGCAGCGTAACCCAGGGCTTGTACGAGCAGTACTTC. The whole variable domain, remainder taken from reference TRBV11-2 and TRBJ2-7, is EAGVAQSPRYKIIEKRQSVAFWCNPISGHATLYWYQQILGQGPKLLIQFQNNGVVDDSQLPKDRFSAERLKGVDSTLKIQPAKLEDSAVYLCASSVTQGLYEQYFGPGTRLTVT.

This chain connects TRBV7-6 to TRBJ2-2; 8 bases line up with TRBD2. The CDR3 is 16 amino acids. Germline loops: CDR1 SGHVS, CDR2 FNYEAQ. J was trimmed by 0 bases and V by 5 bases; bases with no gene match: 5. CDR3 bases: TGTGCCAGCAGCCCCCAACTAGCGGCGAACACCGGGGAGCTGTTTTTT. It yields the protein CASSPQLAANTGELFF.

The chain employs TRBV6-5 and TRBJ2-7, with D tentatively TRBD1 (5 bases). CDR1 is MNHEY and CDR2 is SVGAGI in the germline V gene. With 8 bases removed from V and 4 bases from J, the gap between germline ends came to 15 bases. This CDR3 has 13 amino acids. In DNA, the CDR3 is TGTGCCAGCTCGTACGGACAAAGATACGAGCAGTACTTC. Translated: CASSYGQRYEQYF.

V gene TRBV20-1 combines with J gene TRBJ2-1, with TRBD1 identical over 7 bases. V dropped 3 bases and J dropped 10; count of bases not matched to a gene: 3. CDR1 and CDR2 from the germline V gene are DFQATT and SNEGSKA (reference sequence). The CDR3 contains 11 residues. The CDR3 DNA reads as TGCAGTGCTAGCGACAGGGTCGAGCAGTTCTTC. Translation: CSASDRVEQFF.

CDR3 in amino acids: CASSYSGPYSGYGYTF. The CDR3 nucleotides are TGTGCCAGCAGTTACTCGGGGCCGTACTCTGGCTATGGCTACACCTTC. The chain carries TRBV6-5 and TRBJ1-2; possibly TRBD1 for D (5 bases). The V gene's germline CDR1 is MNHEY and CDR2 SVGAGI. V lost 0 bases to trimming and J lost 4 bases, with 15 bases between them. The CDR3 loop spans 16 amino acids.

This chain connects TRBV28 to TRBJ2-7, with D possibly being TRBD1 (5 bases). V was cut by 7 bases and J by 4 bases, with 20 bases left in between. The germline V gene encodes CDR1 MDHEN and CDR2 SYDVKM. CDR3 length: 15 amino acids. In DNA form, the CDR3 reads TGTGCCAGCAATCTTCCCCCCGGACATCCATACGAGCAGTACTTC. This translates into CASNLPPGHPYEQYF.

CDR3: CSVSMTRGGGTQHF. CDR3 DNA sequence: TGCAGCGTCTCTATGACCCGGGGAGGAGGGACCCAGCATTTT. The chain employs TRBV29-1 and TRBJ1-5, with D uncertain. This CDR3 is 14 amino acids long. The V and J ends lost 6 bases and 11 bases respectively, with 23 bases between them. Germline loops: CDR1 SQVTM, CDR2 ANQGSEA.

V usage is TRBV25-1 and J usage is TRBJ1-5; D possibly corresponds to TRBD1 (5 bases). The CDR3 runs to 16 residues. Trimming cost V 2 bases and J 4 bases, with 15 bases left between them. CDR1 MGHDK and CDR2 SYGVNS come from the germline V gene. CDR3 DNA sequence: TGTGCCAGCAGTGAAGTGGGGGGGTCTGAGAATCAGCCCCAGCATTTT. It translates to CASSEVGGSENQPQHF.

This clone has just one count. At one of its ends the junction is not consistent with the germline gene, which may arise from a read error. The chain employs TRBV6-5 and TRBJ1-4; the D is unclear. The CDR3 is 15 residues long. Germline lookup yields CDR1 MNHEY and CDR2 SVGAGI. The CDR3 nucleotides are TGTGCCAGCAGTTACGCATACAGCTTTAATGAAAAATTGTTTTTT. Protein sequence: CASSYAYSFNEKLFF.

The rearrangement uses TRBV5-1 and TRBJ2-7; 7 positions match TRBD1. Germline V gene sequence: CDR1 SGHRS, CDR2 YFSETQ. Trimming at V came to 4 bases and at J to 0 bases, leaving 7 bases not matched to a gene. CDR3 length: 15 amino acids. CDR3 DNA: TGCGCCAGCAGCCTTGAGACAGGGCTCTCCTACGAGCAGTACTTC. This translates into CASSLETGLSYEQYF.

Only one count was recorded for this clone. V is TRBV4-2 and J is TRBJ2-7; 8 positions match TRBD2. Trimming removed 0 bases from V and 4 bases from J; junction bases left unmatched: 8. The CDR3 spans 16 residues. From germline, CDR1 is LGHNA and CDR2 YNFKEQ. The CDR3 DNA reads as TGTGCCAGCAGCCAAGAAACTAGCGGAGAGGCTTACGAGCAGTACTTC. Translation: CASSQETSGEAYEQYF.

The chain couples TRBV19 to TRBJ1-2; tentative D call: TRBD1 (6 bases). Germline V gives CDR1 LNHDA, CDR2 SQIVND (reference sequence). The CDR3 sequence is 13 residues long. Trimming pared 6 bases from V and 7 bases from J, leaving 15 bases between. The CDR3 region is CASSRLRGRGYTF. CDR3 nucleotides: TGTGCCAGTAGCCGCCTCAGGGGTCGTGGCTACACCTTC.

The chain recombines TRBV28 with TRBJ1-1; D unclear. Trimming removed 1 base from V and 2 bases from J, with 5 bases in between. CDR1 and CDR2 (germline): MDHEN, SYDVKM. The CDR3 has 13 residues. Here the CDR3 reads CASSLSLNTEAFF. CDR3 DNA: TGTGCCAGCAGTTTATCCCTAAACACTGAAGCTTTCTTT.

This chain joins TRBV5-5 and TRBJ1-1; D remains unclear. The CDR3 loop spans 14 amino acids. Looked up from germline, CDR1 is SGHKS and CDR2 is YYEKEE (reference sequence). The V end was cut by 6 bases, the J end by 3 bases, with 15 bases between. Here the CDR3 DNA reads TGTGCCAGCACCCGTTATGGTTCGGACACTGAAGCTTTCTTT. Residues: CASTRYGSDTEAFF. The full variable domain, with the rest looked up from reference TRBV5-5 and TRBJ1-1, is DAGVTQSPTHLIKTRGQQVTLRCSPISGHKSVSWYQQVLGQGPQFIFQYYEKEERGRGNFPDRFSARQFPNYSSELNVNALLLGDSALYLCASTRYGSDTEAFFGQGTRLTVV.